The source of this T cell receptor (beta chain) is a study of T cell repertoires in cytomegalovirus infection. Study-wide context: An indication of both CMV infection and matching HLA type came from public TCR beta signatures.

TCRdb processed the reads anew with MiXCR; each CDR3 protein has one entry. The sample holds more than 150,000 distinct CDR3 sequences, under 20% seen once. Study-wide results and limits: Clonotypes of TCR beta that were HLA-C-restricted and CMV-specific dominated the ex vivo response. Public TCR beta family frequency separated CMV-and-HLA carriers, including in an independent cohort.

Trimming took 7 bases from V and 6 from J; bases not matched to a gene: 14. Germline lookup yields CDR1 MNHNS and CDR2 SASEGT. The CDR3 runs to 15 residues. About this clonotype: Its matching antigen is unknown.

The rearrangement links TRBV6-1 to TRBJ1-1; the match to TRBD1 covers 7 bases. What was sequenced was CD8+ T cells from PBMCs. This TCR was sampled from a human donor in good health (CMV status not recorded). Some clones in this sample may be carry-over from other donors' samples. CDR3 region: CASNPSPGQMAEAFF. DNA for the CDR3: TGTGCCAGCAATCCCTCACCGGGACAGATGGCTGAAGCTTTCTTT.